This T cell receptor beta chain was captured by sequencing in a study of blood T cell repertoires in COVID-19. The CDR3 runs to 16 residues. Germline assignment: CDR1 LGHNA and CDR2 YSLEER. V was shortened by 4 bases and J by 5 bases, with 18 bases between the two germline ends. Some clones are missing from TCRdb's copy, which holds only in-frame ones; the method was immunoSEQ multiplex PCR. Of 200,000 or so clones in the sample, 70% to 90% were seen once. The receptor comes from a woman aged 35 to 49 with acute COVID-19. The sample taken for sequencing was PBMCs or T cells enriched from blood (not recorded which). This chain connects TRBV4-3 to TRBJ2-1; possibly TRBD2 for D (7 bases). The CDR3 sequence is CASSLGGGGSDNEQFF. The DNA for the CDR3 is TGCGCCAGCAGCCTTGGAGGGGGGGGTTCAGACAATGAGCAGTTCTTC.